This T cell receptor (beta chain) was sequenced in a study of cytomegalovirus exposure and HLA in healthy donors. Across the study: Prior work identified about 120 million unique TCR beta sequences in some 200 million T cells. Among the 350 to 500 donors who were genotyped, around 77% fell in the genetic ancestry cluster that is associated with self-reported Caucasian donors. Findings and caveats of the study: As a later analysis revealed, the rate of TCR association differed by HLA locus, with DRB1 most and HLA-C fewest.

Comment on this clone: Its target is not known.

The PCR made use of 60 Vbeta and 13 Jbeta primers. Assay: immunoSEQ multiplex PCR; the TCRdb copy retains only in-frame clones and omits some. There are 200,000 to 250,000 clones in the sample; over 65% occur only once, and less than 3.5% lies in the top ten. The CDR3 contains 15 residues. Per germline, CDR1 LNHDA and CDR2 SQIVND (reference sequence). Germline trimming cut 5 bases from V and 4 bases from J; bases unmatched to any gene: 10. All donors participated as healthy donors of bone marrow. The sequenced sample was PBMCs. The TCR sequence derives from a woman aged 25 to 39 in good health and CMV-seronegative. This chain uses TRBV19 with TRBJ1-2, with 7 bases aligning to TRBD1. CDR3 sequence: CASSATGQGGYGYTF. CDR3 sequence (DNA): TGTGCCAGTAGTGCGACAGGGCAAGGGGGCTATGGCTACACCTTC.